This paragraph covers one T cell receptor (beta chain) sequence. The antigen is unknown. The source of the sample is a study of siplizumab effects on memory and regulatory T cells. General observations from the study: The authors did not confirm suppressive function in proliferating Tregs from siplizumab cultures. The authors could not assign a naive or memory phenotype to roughly 75-95% of proliferating CD4+ or CD8+ clones.

TCRdb's copy holds only in-frame clones and misses some; the assay was immunoSEQ multiplex PCR. This table has about 56,000 clones, 95% to 98% appearing once. Trimming left V 4 bases short and J 10 bases short, with 11 bases between. The CDR3 totals 12 residues. CDR1 is SEHNR, CDR2 FQNEAQ, per germline (reference sequence). The source material was naive CD8+ T cells sorted from blood. The chain combines TRBV7-9 with TRBJ2-1, with TRBD1 as a possible D gene (6 bases). This TCR came from a human donor in good health. In DNA form, the CDR3 reads TGTGCCAGCAGCTGGGAACAGGGAGAGCAGTTCTTC. Amino acids: CASSWEQGEQFF.